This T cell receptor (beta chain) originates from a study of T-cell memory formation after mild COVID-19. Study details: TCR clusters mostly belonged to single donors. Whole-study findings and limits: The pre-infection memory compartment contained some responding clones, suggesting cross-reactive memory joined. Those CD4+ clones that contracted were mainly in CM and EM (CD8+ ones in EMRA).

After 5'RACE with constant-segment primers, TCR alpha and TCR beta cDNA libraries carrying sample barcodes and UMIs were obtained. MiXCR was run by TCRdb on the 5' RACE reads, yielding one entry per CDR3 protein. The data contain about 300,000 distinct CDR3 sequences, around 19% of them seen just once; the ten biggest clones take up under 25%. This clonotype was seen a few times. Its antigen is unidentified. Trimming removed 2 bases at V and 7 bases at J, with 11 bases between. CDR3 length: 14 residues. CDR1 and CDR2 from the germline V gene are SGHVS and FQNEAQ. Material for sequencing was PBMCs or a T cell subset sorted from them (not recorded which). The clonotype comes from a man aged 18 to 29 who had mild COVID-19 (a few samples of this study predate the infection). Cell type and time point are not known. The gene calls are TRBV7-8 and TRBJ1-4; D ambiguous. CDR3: CASSLRTRGEKLFF. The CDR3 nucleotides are TGTGCCAGCAGCTTACGGACGCGCGGTGAAAAACTGTTTTTT.